This is a list of T cell receptor beta chains from one sample in a study of cytomegalovirus exposure and HLA in healthy donors. Only in-frame clones appear in the TCRdb table, and some are missing; sequencing was by immunoSEQ multiplex PCR. Here the sample spans 130,000 to 150,000 clones, over 75% being singletons. Sequenced sample: PBMCs. Every receptor here comes from a woman between 25 and 40 years old in good health and CMV-seronegative. CDR3s include the opening cysteine and the closing phenylalanine or tryptophan. A D gene is named only where the DNA matches it firmly. Clone size is stated in some rows and not others, as once, few, many or a class when expanded.

cdr3_aa: CASSRDGGQETQYF
cdr3_nt: TGTGCCAGCAGTCGAGACGGGGGCCAAGAGACCCAGTACTTC
clone_size: .
v_call: TRBV6-1
j_call: TRBJ2-5
d_call: .

cdr3_aa: CASRGFDSPLHF
cdr3_nt: TGTGCCAGCAGGGGATTTGATTCACCCCTCCACTTT
clone_size: few
v_call: TRBV19
j_call: TRBJ1-6
d_call: .

cdr3_aa: CAWSVEGQPLTYGYTF
cdr3_nt: TGTGCCTGGAGTGTAGAGGGACAGCCGCTGACCTATGGCTACACCTTC
clone_size: .
v_call: TRBV30
j_call: TRBJ1-2
d_call: TRBD1

cdr3_aa: CASSTSGGQGDTQYF
cdr3_nt: TGTGCTAGCAGCACCTCGGGGGGACAGGGAGATACGCAGTATTTT
clone_size: once
v_call: TRBV7-7
j_call: TRBJ2-3
d_call: TRBD1

cdr3_aa: CASSLLAGGPYNEQFF
cdr3_nt: TGTGCCAGCAGCTTACTAGCGGGGGGCCCTTACAATGAGCAGTTCTTC
clone_size: .
v_call: TRBV7-8
j_call: TRBJ2-1
d_call: TRBD2

cdr3_aa: CASSQEIRTSGVYEQYF
cdr3_nt: TGTGCCAGCAGCCAAGAGATAAGGACTAGCGGGGTCTACGAGCAGTACTTC
clone_size: once
v_call: TRBV4-2
j_call: TRBJ2-7
d_call: TRBD2

cdr3_aa: CASSPPGSGYGYTF
cdr3_nt: TGTGCCAGCTCACCACCGGGGTCAGGGTATGGCTACACCTTC
clone_size: .
v_call: TRBV18
j_call: TRBJ1-2
d_call: .

cdr3_aa: CASGIAGYSYEQYF
cdr3_nt: TGTGCCAGCGGTATCGCGGGATACTCCTACGAGCAGTACTTC
clone_size: .
v_call: TRBV13
j_call: TRBJ2-7
d_call: .

cdr3_aa: CASSLQGPRVQETQYF
cdr3_nt: TGTGCCAGCAGCTTGCAAGGACCCAGGGTACAAGAGACCCAGTACTTC
clone_size: once
v_call: TRBV7-2
j_call: TRBJ2-5
d_call: .

cdr3_aa: CSVESGTGAYEQYF
cdr3_nt: TGCAGCGTTGAATCCGGGACAGGGGCCTACGAGCAGTACTTC
clone_size: few
v_call: TRBV29-1
j_call: TRBJ2-7
d_call: TRBD1

cdr3_aa: CASSHGLARTDTQYF
cdr3_nt: TGTGCCAGCAGCCACGGACTAGCGCGCACAGATACGCAGTATTTT
clone_size: .
v_call: TRBV5-4
j_call: TRBJ2-3
d_call: TRBD2

cdr3_aa: CASSTGQVYGYTF
cdr3_nt: TGTGCCAGCAGCACGGGACAGGTCTATGGCTACACCTTC
clone_size: .
v_call: TRBV11-1
j_call: TRBJ1-2
d_call: TRBD1

cdr3_aa: CASSSLTGGESGNTIYF
cdr3_nt: TGTGCCAGCAGTTCGCTGACAGGGGGAGAATCTGGAAACACCATATATTTT
clone_size: .
v_call: TRBV27
j_call: TRBJ1-3
d_call: TRBD1

cdr3_aa: CASSERRGRLTEAFF
cdr3_nt: TGTGCCAGCAGTGAAAGGAGGGGGCGTCTCACTGAAGCTTTCTTT
clone_size: .
v_call: TRBV6-1
j_call: TRBJ1-1
d_call: TRBD1

cdr3_aa: CAISLGQGSYNEQFF
cdr3_nt: TGTGCCATCAGTTTGGGACAGGGGTCCTACAATGAGCAGTTCTTC
clone_size: .
v_call: TRBV10-3
j_call: TRBJ2-1
d_call: TRBD1

cdr3_aa: CASSSQGAGEQYF
cdr3_nt: TGTGCCAGCAGCTCCCAGGGGGCTGGCGAGCAGTACTTC
clone_size: .
v_call: TRBV7-3
j_call: TRBJ2-7
d_call: TRBD1

cdr3_aa: CSVMQGSGNTIYF
cdr3_nt: TGCAGCGTGATGCAGGGTTCCGGAAACACCATATATTTT
clone_size: .
v_call: TRBV29-1
j_call: TRBJ1-3
d_call: .

cdr3_aa: CASSTDRGQGAGAKNIQYF
cdr3_nt: TGTGCCAGTAGTACTGATAGGGGACAAGGGGCCGGAGCCAAAAACATTCAGTACTTC
clone_size: few
v_call: TRBV19
j_call: TRBJ2-4
d_call: .

cdr3_aa: CASGEYNEQFF
cdr3_nt: TGTGCCAGCGGGGAGTACAATGAGCAGTTCTTC
clone_size: few
v_call: TRBV7-3
j_call: TRBJ2-1
d_call: .

cdr3_aa: CSVIGDWPNYEQYF
cdr3_nt: TGCAGCGTCATCGGGGATTGGCCCAACTACGAGCAGTACTTC
clone_size: .
v_call: TRBV29-1
j_call: TRBJ2-7
d_call: .

cdr3_aa: CSSTTGGNTEAFF
cdr3_nt: TGCAGCTCTACGACAGGGGGGAACACTGAAGCTTTCTTT
clone_size: .
v_call: TRBV29-1
j_call: TRBJ1-1
d_call: TRBD1

cdr3_aa: CASRRQELSTDTQYF
cdr3_nt: TGTGCCAGCAGACGACAGGAGCTTAGCACAGATACGCAGTATTTT
clone_size: few
v_call: TRBV6-1
j_call: TRBJ2-3
d_call: .

cdr3_aa: CASSQERAGGYSPLHF
cdr3_nt: TGCGCCAGCAGCCAAGAGAGGGCAGGGGGCTATTCACCCCTCCACTTT
clone_size: .
v_call: TRBV4-3
j_call: TRBJ1-6
d_call: TRBD1

cdr3_aa: CASSPGTGPRWEEQYF
cdr3_nt: TGTGCCAGCAGCCCCGGGACAGGCCCGCGGTGGGAGGAGCAGTACTTC
clone_size: .
v_call: TRBV5-6
j_call: TRBJ2-7
d_call: TRBD1

cdr3_aa: CASRRLAGATTDTQYF
cdr3_nt: TGCGCCAGCAGACGTCTAGCGGGGGCTACAACCGATACGCAGTATTTT
clone_size: .
v_call: TRBV5-1
j_call: TRBJ2-3
d_call: TRBD2

cdr3_aa: CASSFRGYTEAFF
cdr3_nt: TGTGCCAGCAGTTTCAGGGGGTACACTGAAGCTTTCTTT
clone_size: few
v_call: TRBV28
j_call: TRBJ1-1
d_call: TRBD1

cdr3_aa: CASSPGTENSPLHF
cdr3_nt: TGTGCCAGCTCACCGGGGACAGAAAATTCACCCCTCCACTTT
clone_size: .
v_call: TRBV18
j_call: TRBJ1-6
d_call: TRBD1

cdr3_aa: CASSRGILTGANVLTF
cdr3_nt: TGTGCCAGCAGTAGGGGCATCCTAACTGGGGCCAACGTCCTGACTTTC
clone_size: few
v_call: TRBV5-4
j_call: TRBJ2-6
d_call: .

cdr3_aa: CASSEGQGSEKLFF
cdr3_nt: TGTGCCAGCAGTGAGGGCCAGGGAAGTGAAAAACTGTTTTTT
clone_size: few
v_call: TRBV6-1
j_call: TRBJ1-4
d_call: .

cdr3_aa: CASSIPRDRLNEKLFF
cdr3_nt: TGTGCCAGTAGTATCCCCCGGGACAGACTTAATGAAAAACTGTTTTTT
clone_size: .
v_call: TRBV19
j_call: TRBJ1-4
d_call: TRBD1

cdr3_aa: CASSPGGGRNEQFF
cdr3_nt: TGTGCCAGCAGCCCAGGCGGGGGGAGGAATGAGCAGTTCTTC
clone_size: .
v_call: TRBV5-4
j_call: TRBJ2-1
d_call: TRBD2

cdr3_aa: CASSPHAGPVSMRGYTF
cdr3_nt: TGTGCCAGCTCACCACACGCGGGACCGGTATCTATGCGCGGCTACACCTTC
clone_size: .
v_call: TRBV18
j_call: TRBJ1-2
d_call: .

cdr3_aa: CASSLGGRFNEKLFF
cdr3_nt: TGTGCCAGCAGTTTAGGTGGGAGATTTAATGAAAAACTGTTTTTT
clone_size: .
v_call: TRBV27
j_call: TRBJ1-4
d_call: .

cdr3_aa: CASRGDNQPQHF
cdr3_nt: TGTGCCAGCCGGGGGGACAATCAGCCCCAGCATTTT
clone_size: few
v_call: TRBV2
j_call: TRBJ1-5
d_call: .

cdr3_aa: CASSREREETQYF
cdr3_nt: TGTGCCAGCAGCCGCGAGCGGGAAGAGACCCAGTACTTC
clone_size: .
v_call: TRBV5-4
j_call: TRBJ2-5
d_call: .

cdr3_aa: CASNLRLTNEKLFF
cdr3_nt: TGTGCCAGCAACCTCAGACTGACTAATGAAAAGCTGTTTTTT
clone_size: .
v_call: TRBV4-2
j_call: TRBJ1-4
d_call: .

cdr3_aa: CASSSGRGYTF
cdr3_nt: TGTGCCAGCAGCTCTGGGCGAGGCTACACCTTC
clone_size: .
v_call: TRBV7-8
j_call: TRBJ1-2
d_call: .

cdr3_aa: CASSVGGEYGVLETTIYF
cdr3_nt: TGTGCCAGCAGCGTAGGTGGGGAGTACGGAGTATTAGAAACCACCATATATTTT
clone_size: .
v_call: TRBV9
j_call: TRBJ1-3
d_call: .

cdr3_aa: CASSPWTGGYEQYF
cdr3_nt: TGTGCCAGCAGCCCCTGGACAGGGGGCTACGAGCAGTACTTC
clone_size: once
v_call: TRBV5-5
j_call: TRBJ2-7
d_call: TRBD1

cdr3_aa: CASTGGTGYTF
cdr3_nt: TGTGCCAGCACCGGAGGGACTGGCTACACCTTC
clone_size: .
v_call: TRBV9
j_call: TRBJ1-2
d_call: .

cdr3_aa: CASQARDRVTGELFF
cdr3_nt: TGTGCCAGCCAGGCGCGGGACAGGGTAACCGGGGAGCTGTTTTTT
clone_size: .
v_call: TRBV7-9
j_call: TRBJ2-2
d_call: TRBD1

cdr3_aa: CASSLFGASGDEQFF
cdr3_nt: TGTGCCAGCAGCTTGTTCGGGGCTAGCGGCGATGAGCAGTTCTTC
clone_size: once
v_call: TRBV5-6
j_call: TRBJ2-1
d_call: TRBD2

cdr3_aa: CASSFSQTVWHF
cdr3_nt: TGTGCCAGCAGTTTCTCCCAAACGGTGTGGCATTTT
clone_size: .
v_call: TRBV6-5
j_call: TRBJ1-5
d_call: .

cdr3_aa: CASSPRENQGQYF
cdr3_nt: TGTGCCAGCAGTCCTCGGGAGAATCAGGGGCAGTACTTC
clone_size: .
v_call: TRBV28
j_call: TRBJ2-7
d_call: .

cdr3_aa: CASSLREGPEKLFF
cdr3_nt: TGTGCCAGCAGCTTGAGGGAGGGTCCAGAAAAACTGTTTTTT
clone_size: .
v_call: TRBV5-4
j_call: TRBJ1-4
d_call: .

cdr3_aa: CASNPGQSYGELFF
cdr3_nt: TGTGCCAGCAACCCGGGACAATCTTACGGGGAGCTGTTTTTT
clone_size: .
v_call: TRBV11-2
j_call: TRBJ2-2
d_call: .

cdr3_aa: CASSLLQGASGTGELFF
cdr3_nt: TGTGCCAGCAGTTTACTACAGGGGGCTTCGGGCACCGGGGAGCTGTTTTTT
clone_size: .
v_call: TRBV27
j_call: TRBJ2-2
d_call: TRBD1

cdr3_aa: CASSDETSGWRGGYF
cdr3_nt: TGTGCCAGCAGTGACGAGACTAGCGGGTGGCGCGGCGGGTACTTC
clone_size: .
v_call: TRBV2
j_call: TRBJ2-7
d_call: TRBD2

cdr3_aa: CAWTTPGGIGGYTF
cdr3_nt: TGTGCCTGGACCACCCCGGGGGGGATTGGTGGCTACACCTTC
clone_size: .
v_call: TRBV30
j_call: TRBJ1-2
d_call: .

cdr3_aa: CASSLRGSQETQYF
cdr3_nt: TGTGCCAGCAGCCTCCGCGGGAGCCAAGAGACCCAGTACTTC
clone_size: .
v_call: TRBV11-3
j_call: TRBJ2-5
d_call: TRBD2

cdr3_aa: CASSLGGQVIGDTQYF
cdr3_nt: TGTGCCAGCAGCTTAGGAGGACAGGTCATAGGGGATACGCAGTATTTT
clone_size: .
v_call: TRBV11-3
j_call: TRBJ2-3
d_call: TRBD1

cdr3_aa: CASSVAGGSTDTQYF
cdr3_nt: TGTGCCAGCAGCGTCGCGGGGGGGAGCACAGATACGCAGTATTTT
clone_size: .
v_call: TRBV5-6
j_call: TRBJ2-3
d_call: TRBD2

cdr3_aa: CASSLIGGGTSTDTQYF
cdr3_nt: TGTGCCAGCAGCTTGATCGGGGGGGGAACTAGCACAGATACGCAGTATTTT
clone_size: .
v_call: TRBV5-4
j_call: TRBJ2-3
d_call: TRBD2

cdr3_aa: CASSPLAGGGETQYF
cdr3_nt: TGTGCCAGCAGCCCTCTAGCGGGGGGGGGAGAGACCCAGTACTTC
clone_size: .
v_call: TRBV2
j_call: TRBJ2-5
d_call: TRBD2